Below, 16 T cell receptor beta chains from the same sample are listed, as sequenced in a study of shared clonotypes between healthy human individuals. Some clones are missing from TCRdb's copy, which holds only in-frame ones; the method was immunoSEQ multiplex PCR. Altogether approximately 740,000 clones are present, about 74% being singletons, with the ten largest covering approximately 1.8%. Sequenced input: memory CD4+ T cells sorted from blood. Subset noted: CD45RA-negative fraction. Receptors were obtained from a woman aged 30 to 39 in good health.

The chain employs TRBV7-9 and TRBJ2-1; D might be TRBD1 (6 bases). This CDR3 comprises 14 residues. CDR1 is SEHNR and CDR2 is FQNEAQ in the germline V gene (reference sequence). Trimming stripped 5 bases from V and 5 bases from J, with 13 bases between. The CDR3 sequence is CASSQGTVDNEQFF. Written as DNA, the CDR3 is TGTGCCAGCAGCCAGGGGACGGTCGACAATGAGCAGTTCTTC.

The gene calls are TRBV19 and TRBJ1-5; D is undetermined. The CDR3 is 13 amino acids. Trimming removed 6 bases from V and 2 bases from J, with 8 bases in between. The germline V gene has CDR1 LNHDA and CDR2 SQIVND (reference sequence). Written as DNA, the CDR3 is TGTGCCAGTAGCCGGGCCGGCAATCAGCCCCAGCATTTT. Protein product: CASSRAGNQPQHF.

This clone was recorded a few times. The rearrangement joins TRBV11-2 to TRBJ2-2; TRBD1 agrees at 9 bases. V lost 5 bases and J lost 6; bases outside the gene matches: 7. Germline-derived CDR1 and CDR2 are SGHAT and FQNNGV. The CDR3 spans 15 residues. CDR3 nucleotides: TGTGCCAGCAGCGGCCGGTACAGGGGGCCCGGGGAGCTGTTTTTT. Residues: CASSGRYRGPGELFF.

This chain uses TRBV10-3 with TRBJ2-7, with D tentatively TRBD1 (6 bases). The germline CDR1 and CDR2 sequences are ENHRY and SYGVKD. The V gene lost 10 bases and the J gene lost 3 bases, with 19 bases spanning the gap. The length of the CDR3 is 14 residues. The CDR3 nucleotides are TGTGCCACCGGAGCAACAGGGAACTTCTACGAGCAGTACTTC. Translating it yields CATGATGNFYEQYF.

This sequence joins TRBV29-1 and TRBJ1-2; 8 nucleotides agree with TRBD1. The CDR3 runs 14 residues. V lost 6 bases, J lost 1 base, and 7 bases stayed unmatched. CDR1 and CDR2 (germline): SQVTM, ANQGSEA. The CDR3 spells CSVAMTGVNYGYTF. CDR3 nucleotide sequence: TGCAGCGTCGCTATGACAGGGGTTAACTATGGCTACACCTTC.

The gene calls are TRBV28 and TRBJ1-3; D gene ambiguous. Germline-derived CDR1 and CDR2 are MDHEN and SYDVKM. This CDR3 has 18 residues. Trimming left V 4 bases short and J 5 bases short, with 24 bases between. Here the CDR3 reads CASSSFPHDAGRRNTIYF. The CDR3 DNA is TGTGCCAGCAGTTCTTTTCCCCATGACGCGGGTCGGAGAAACACCATATATTTT.

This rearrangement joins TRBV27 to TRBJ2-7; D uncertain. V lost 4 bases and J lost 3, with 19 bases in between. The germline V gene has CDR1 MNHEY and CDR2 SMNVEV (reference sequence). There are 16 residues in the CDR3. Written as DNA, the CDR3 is TGTGCCAGCAGTTCCCTCTCGACATTTATCGGCTACGAGCAGTACTTC. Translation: CASSSLSTFIGYEQYF.

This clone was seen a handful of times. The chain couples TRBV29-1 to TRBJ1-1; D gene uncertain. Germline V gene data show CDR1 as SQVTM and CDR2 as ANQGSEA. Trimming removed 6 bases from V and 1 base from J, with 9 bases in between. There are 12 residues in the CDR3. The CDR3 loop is CSVVGENTEAFF. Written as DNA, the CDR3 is TGCAGCGTCGTTGGTGAGAACACTGAAGCTTTCTTT. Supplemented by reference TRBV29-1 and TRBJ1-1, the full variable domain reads SAVISQKPSRDICQRGTSLTIQCQVDSQVTMMFWYRQQPGQSLTLIATANQGSEATYESGFVIDKFPISRPNLTFSTLTVSNMSPEDSSIYLCSVVGENTEAFFGQGTRLTVV.

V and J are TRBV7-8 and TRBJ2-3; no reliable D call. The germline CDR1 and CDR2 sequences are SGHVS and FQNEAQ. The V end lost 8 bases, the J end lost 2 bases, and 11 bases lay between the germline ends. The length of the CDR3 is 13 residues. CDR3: CASSLPSTDTQYF. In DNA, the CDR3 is TGTGCCAGCTCCCTCCCTTCCACAGATACGCAGTATTTT.

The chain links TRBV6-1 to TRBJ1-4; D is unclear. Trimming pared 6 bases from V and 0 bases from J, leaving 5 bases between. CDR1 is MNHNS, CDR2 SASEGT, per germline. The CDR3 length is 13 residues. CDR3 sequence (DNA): TGTGCCAGCAGAACTGCAACTAATGAAAAACTGTTTTTT. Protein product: CASRTATNEKLFF.

CDR3: CASKAGYDTEAFF. As DNA, the CDR3 is TGTGCCAGCAAGGCAGGGTATGACACTGAAGCTTTCTTT. This chain links TRBV21-1 with TRBJ1-1; TRBD1 is taken as the D call from the table, unchecked against the DNA. TRBV21-1 is reported as a pseudogene. This CDR3 is 13 amino acids long.

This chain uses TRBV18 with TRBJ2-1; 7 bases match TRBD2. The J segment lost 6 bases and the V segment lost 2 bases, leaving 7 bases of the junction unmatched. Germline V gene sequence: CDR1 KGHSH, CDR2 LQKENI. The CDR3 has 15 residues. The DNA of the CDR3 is TGTGCCAGCTCACCAATGAGCCTAGCGGTCAATGAGCAGTTCTTC. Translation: CASSPMSLAVNEQFF.

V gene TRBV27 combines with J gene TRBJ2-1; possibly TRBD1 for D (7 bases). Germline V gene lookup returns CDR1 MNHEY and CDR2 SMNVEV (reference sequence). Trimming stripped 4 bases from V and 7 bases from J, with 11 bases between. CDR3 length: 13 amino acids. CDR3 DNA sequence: TGTGCCAGCAGTTCCGGGGGACAGAATGAGCAGTTCTTC. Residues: CASSSGGQNEQFF.

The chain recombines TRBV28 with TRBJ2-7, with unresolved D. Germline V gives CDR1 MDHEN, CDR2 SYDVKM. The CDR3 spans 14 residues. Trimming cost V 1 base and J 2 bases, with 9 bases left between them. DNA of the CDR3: TGTGCCAGCAGTTTATATTTAAGCCCCTACGAGCAGTACTTC. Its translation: CASSLYLSPYEQYF.

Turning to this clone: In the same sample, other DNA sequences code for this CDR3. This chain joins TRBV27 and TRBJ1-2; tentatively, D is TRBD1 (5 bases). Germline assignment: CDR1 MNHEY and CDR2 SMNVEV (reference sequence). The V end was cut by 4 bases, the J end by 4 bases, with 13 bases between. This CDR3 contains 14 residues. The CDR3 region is CASSSSGAPYGYTF. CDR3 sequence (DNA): TGTGCCAGCAGTTCATCCGGGGCCCCCTATGGCTACACCTTC.

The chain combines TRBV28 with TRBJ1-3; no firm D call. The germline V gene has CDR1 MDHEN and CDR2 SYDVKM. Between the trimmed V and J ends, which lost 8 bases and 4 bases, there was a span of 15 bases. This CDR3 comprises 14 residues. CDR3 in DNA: TGTGCCAGCTCCGGTACCTCTAGGGGAAACACCATATATTTT. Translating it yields CASSGTSRGNTIYF.